These 12 T cell receptor beta chains originate from one sample sequenced in a study of identifying expanded T cells in peripheral blood (dated by TCRdb to between 2018 and 2021). Libraries were constructed by the immunoSEQ multiplex PCR assay. The table comes from immuneACCESS by way of TCRdb, which keeps in-frame sequences with V and J called. Part of the clones is missing from these tables; in studies checked, under half for an unresolved V gene and the rest for unknown reasons. The sample has 90,000 or so clones on record, 88% of them singletons. Of the sample, 19% falls within the top ten clones. The material sequenced was blood. The origin of the receptors is a person between 18 and 69 years old in good health.

CDR3 DNA sequence: TGTGCCAGCTCCTCTAAGGGTTTGAACACTGAAGCTTTCTTT. It codes for CASSSKGLNTEAFF. The rearrangement joins TRBV5-4 to TRBJ1-1; D gene unclear. This CDR3 region has 14 residues. The V and J ends lost 7 bases and 0 bases respectively, with 13 bases between them. Germline CDR1 is SGHNT and CDR2 is YYREEE (reference sequence).

The chain joins TRBV7-2 to TRBJ2-7; the match to TRBD2 covers 7 bases. The CDR3 is made up of 16 amino acids. Per germline, CDR1 SGHTA and CDR2 FQGNSA. Trimming removed 1 base from V and 1 base from J; junction bases left unmatched: 7. The CDR3 here is CASSLGSISGSYEQYF. The CDR3 nucleotides are TGTGCCAGCAGCTTAGGGTCCATTAGCGGGTCCTACGAGCAGTACTTC. The full variable domain, completed using reference TRBV7-2 and TRBJ2-7, is GAGVSQSPSNKVTEKGKDVELRCDPISGHTALYWYRQSLGQGLEFLIYFQGNSAPDKSGLPSDRFSAERTGGSVSTLTIQRTQQEDSAVYLCASSLGSISGSYEQYFGPGTRLTVT.

J is TRBJ1-5 and V is TRBV5-1; tentatively, D is TRBD1 (5 bases). The CDR3 consists of 15 residues. In germline, CDR1 is SGHRS, CDR2 YFSETQ. V gave up 9 bases and J gave up 5 bases, with 21 bases separating them. The chain's CDR3 is CATRLRPRADQPQHF. The CDR3 region has the DNA TGCGCCACCCGGTTGCGGCCCAGGGCAGATCAGCCCCAGCATTTT.

The rearrangement uses TRBV7-6 and TRBJ1-5, with TRBD1 matching over 9 bases. CDR3 size: 14 residues. J was trimmed by 5 bases and V by 1 base; bases with no gene match: 0. CDR1 is SGHVS and CDR2 is FNYEAQ in the germline V gene. CDR3 loop: CASSLGQGDQPQHF. The CDR3 DNA reads as TGTGCCAGCAGCTTAGGACAGGGGGATCAGCCCCAGCATTTT.

As concerns this clone: Additional DNA sequences in this sample encode the identical CDR3. The gene calls are TRBV18 and TRBJ2-2; no clear D. The V end lost 0 bases, the J end lost 4 bases, and 3 bases lay between the germline ends. Germline V lookup: CDR1 KGHSH, CDR2 LQKENI. This CDR3 is built from 13 residues. Here the CDR3 reads CASSPPGTGELFF. The CDR3 DNA follows: TGTGCCAGCTCACCACCCGGCACCGGGGAGCTGTTTTTT.

The rearrangement uses TRBV7-2 and TRBJ1-1; D unresolved. This CDR3 is 15 amino acids long. The V and J ends lost 6 bases and 1 base respectively, with 15 bases between them. CDR1 is SGHTA, CDR2 FQGNSA, per germline. The CDR3 here is CASRWSAVQNTEAFF. The CDR3, as DNA: TGTGCCAGCAGATGGTCGGCCGTTCAGAACACTGAAGCTTTCTTT.

The chain is built from TRBV5-6 and TRBJ2-3; tentatively, D is TRBD1 (6 bases). CDR3 length: 16 residues. V was cut by 0 bases and J by 2 bases, with 13 bases left in between. The V gene's germline CDR1 is SGHDT and CDR2 YYEEEE. The CDR3 coding sequence is TGTGCCAGCAGCTTGGATTTAGGGGGTCCCACAGATACGCAGTATTTT. The encoded protein is CASSLDLGGPTDTQYF.

The CDR3 DNA follows: TGTGCCGCGGGGTCACCCCTCCACTTT. Its translation is CAAGSPLHF. This chain links TRBV7-2 with TRBJ1-6; D remains ambiguous. Germline V gene sequence: CDR1 SGHTA, CDR2 FQGNSA. CDR3 size: 9 residues. Trimming removed 11 bases from V and 10 bases from J, with 6 bases in between.

J is TRBJ1-1 and V is TRBV7-9; the D is unclear. Between the trimmed V and J ends, which lost 2 bases and 11 bases, there was a span of 15 bases. Germline CDR1 and CDR2: SEHNR and FQNEAQ (reference sequence). The CDR3 is 13 residues long. The CDR3 reads CASSLMGAGRAFF. CDR3 DNA: TGTGCCAGCAGCTTAATGGGAGCTGGAAGGGCTTTCTTT.

The chain uses TRBV29-1 and TRBJ2-2; possible D gene TRBD2, 6 bases. The CDR3 is 13 residues long. Looked up from germline, CDR1 is SQVTM and CDR2 is ANQGSEA. V lost 1 base and J lost 5, with 8 bases in between. The CDR3 here is CSVEVGGTGELFF. The DNA of the CDR3 is TGCAGCGTTGAAGTCGGGGGTACCGGGGAGCTGTTTTTT.

The V call is TRBV7-6, the J call TRBJ1-1, with TRBD1 as a possible D gene (5 bases). The CDR3 runs 14 residues. The V gene lost 1 base and the J gene lost 2 bases, with 8 bases spanning the gap. Germline V lookup: CDR1 SGHVS, CDR2 FNYEAQ. CDR3: CASSLGGVNTEAFF. Written as DNA, the CDR3 is TGTGCCAGCAGCTTAGGGGGGGTAAACACTGAAGCTTTCTTT.

This clone came up once. The chain recombines TRBV7-5 with TRBJ1-4; the D call TRBD1 from the table was never checked on the DNA. TRBV7-5 is flagged as a pseudogene. The CDR3 loop spans 17 amino acids. The CDR3 here is CARSDDQSGTEDEKLFF. CDR3 sequence (DNA): TGTGCCAGAAGCGACGACCAGTCCGGGACAGAGGACGAAAAACTGTTTTTT.